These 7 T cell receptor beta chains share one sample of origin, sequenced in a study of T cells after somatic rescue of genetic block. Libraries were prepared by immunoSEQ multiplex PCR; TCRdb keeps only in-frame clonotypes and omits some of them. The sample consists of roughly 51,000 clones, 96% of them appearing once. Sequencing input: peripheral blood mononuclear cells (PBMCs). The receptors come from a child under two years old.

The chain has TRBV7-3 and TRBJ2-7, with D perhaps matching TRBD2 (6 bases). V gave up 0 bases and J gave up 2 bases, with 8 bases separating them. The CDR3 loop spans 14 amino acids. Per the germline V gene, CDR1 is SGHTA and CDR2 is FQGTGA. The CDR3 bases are TGTGCCAGCAGCTTAACTAGCGGTGCCTACGAGCAGTACTTC. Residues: CASSLTSGAYEQYF.

The CDR3: CASSLQNSYEQYF. The CDR3 region has the DNA TGTGCCAGCAGCTTACAAAACTCCTACGAGCAGTACTTC. The rearrangement links TRBV11-2 to TRBJ2-7; the D is unclear. Trimming pared 2 bases from V and 0 bases from J, leaving 5 bases between. The CDR3 runs to 13 residues. Germline V gene data show CDR1 as SGHAT and CDR2 as FQNNGV.

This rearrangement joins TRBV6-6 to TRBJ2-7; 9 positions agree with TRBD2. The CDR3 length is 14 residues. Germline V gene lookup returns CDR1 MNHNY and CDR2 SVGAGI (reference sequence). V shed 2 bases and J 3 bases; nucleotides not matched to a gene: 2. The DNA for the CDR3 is TGTGCCAGCAGTTACCTAGCGGGGAGCTACGAGCAGTACTTC. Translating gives CASSYLAGSYEQYF.

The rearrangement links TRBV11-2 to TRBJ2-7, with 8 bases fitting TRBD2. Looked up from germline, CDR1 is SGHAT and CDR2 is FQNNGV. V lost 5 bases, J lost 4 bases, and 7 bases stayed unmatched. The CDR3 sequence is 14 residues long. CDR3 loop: CASSAGTRGYEQYF. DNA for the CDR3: TGTGCCAGCAGCGCCGGGACTAGGGGGTACGAGCAGTACTTC.

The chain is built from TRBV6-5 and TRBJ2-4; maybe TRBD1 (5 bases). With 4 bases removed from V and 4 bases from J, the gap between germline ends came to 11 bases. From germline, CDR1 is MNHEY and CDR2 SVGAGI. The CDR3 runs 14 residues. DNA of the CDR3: TGTGCCAGCAGTTCAACGAACAGGAAAAACATTCAGTACTTC. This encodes CASSSTNRKNIQYF.

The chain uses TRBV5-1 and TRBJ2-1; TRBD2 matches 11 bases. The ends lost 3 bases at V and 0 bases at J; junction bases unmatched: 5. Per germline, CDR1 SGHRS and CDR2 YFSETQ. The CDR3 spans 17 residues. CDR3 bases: TGCGCCAGCAGCTGGACTAGCGGGCCTAGCTCCTACAATGAGCAGTTCTTC. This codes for CASSWTSGPSSYNEQFF.

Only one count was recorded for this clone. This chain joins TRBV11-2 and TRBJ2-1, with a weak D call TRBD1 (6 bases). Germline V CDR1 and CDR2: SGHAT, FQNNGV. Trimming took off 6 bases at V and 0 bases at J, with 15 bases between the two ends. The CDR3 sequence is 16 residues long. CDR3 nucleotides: TGTGCCAGCAGGCCACAGGGCCAAAGCTCCTACAATGAGCAGTTCTTC. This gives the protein CASRPQGQSSYNEQFF.